Below, one T cell receptor (beta chain) is given with its context. Antigen specificity is unknown. The data stem from a study of T cells in Graves' hyperthyroidism and ophthalmopathy. General study points: Blood shared most expanded thyroid clonotypes above 0.001. Onset of ophthalmopathy came a median approximately 6.5 months after the model predicted it.

J gave up 6 bases and V 5 bases, and 8 bases lay outside the gene matches. The CDR3 runs 15 residues. From germline, CDR1 is SNHLY and CDR2 FYNNEI. Hyperthyroidism was newly diagnosed in patients aged 18 to 65 (duration under 2 months). Amplified regions were TCR beta CDR3 sequences from RNA transcripts. The TCR CDR3 first-round RT-PCR relied on the HTBI primer set. Each CDR3 protein is one row after TCRdb ran MiXCR on the multiplex PCR reads. The sample comprises about 360,000 distinct CDR3 sequences, less than 15% of which are singletons, and 9.2% rests with the top ten. Material for sequencing was blood. This receptor was identified in a woman between 18 and 29 years old with Graves' hyperthyroidism. This chain links TRBV2 with TRBJ2-7; 12 nucleotides line up with TRBD1. The CDR3 bases are TGTGCCAGCAGTACCAACCGGGACAGGGGGCTCGAGCAGTACTTC. Translated: CASSTNRDRGLEQYF.